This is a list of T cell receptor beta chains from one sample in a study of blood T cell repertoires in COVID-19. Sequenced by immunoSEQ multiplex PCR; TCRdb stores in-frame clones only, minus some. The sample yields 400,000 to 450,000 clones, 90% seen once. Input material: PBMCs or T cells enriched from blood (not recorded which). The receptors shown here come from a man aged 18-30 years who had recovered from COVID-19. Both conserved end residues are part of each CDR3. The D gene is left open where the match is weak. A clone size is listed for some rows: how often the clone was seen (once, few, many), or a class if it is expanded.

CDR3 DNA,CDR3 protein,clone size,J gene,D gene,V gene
TGTGCCAGCTCACCGCTAGGGACAGGGGGCAATTCACCCCTCCACTTT,CASSPLGTGGNSPLHF,NA,TRBJ1-6,TRBD1,TRBV18
TGCAGCGTTGTATTCGGCGGCACTGAAGCTTTCTTT,CSVVFGGTEAFF,NA,TRBJ1-1,NA,TRBV29-1
TGCGCCAGCAGTAAAACAGGGACGAACACTGAAGCTTTCTTT,CASSKTGTNTEAFF,few,TRBJ1-1,NA,TRBV10-1
TGTGCCAGCAGCTTCACTCGCACAGATACGCAGTATTTT,CASSFTRTDTQYF,once,TRBJ2-3,NA,TRBV7-8
TGTGCCAGCGCAGGGATCTATGGCTACACCTTC,CASAGIYGYTF,NA,TRBJ1-2,NA,TRBV28
TGCAGCGTTGCGGCTAGCGGTTACGAGCAGTACTTC,CSVAASGYEQYF,NA,TRBJ2-7,TRBD2,TRBV29-1
TGTGCCAGCAGCCAGGGACTAGCGGGGCGAGAGACCCAGTACTTC,CASSQGLAGRETQYF,NA,TRBJ2-5,TRBD2,TRBV2
TGTGCCAGCCAGGAGGAATCCAATGAGCAGTTCTTC,CASQEESNEQFF,NA,TRBJ2-1,NA,TRBV12-3/TRBV12-4
TGTGCCAGCAGTGACCGACAGAAAATGAACACTGAAGCTTTCTTT,CASSDRQKMNTEAFF,NA,TRBJ1-1,NA,TRBV28
TGTGCCAGCAGTGAAGCGCTGGACAGTACCTTC,CASSEALDSTF,NA,TRBJ1-2,NA,TRBV6-1
TGTGCCTGGAGTACTCCCGTACCTCGGCGGCAAGAGACCCAGTACTTC,CAWSTPVPRRQETQYF,NA,TRBJ2-5,NA,TRBV30
TGTGCCAGCAGCTTGGAGCTGAGTAATTCACCCCTCCACTTT,CASSLELSNSPLHF,NA,TRBJ1-6,NA,TRBV5-4
TGTGCCAGCCTCGACAGGGGTGAAGCTTTCTTT,CASLDRGEAFF,NA,TRBJ1-1,TRBD1,TRBV6-5
TGCGCCAGCAGCTTGACGGTCCTGAAGCAGAACACTGAAGCTTTCTTT,CASSLTVLKQNTEAFF,once,TRBJ1-1,NA,TRBV5-1
TGTGCCAGCAGCTTACGGGCTAACTATGGCTACACCTTC,CASSLRANYGYTF,once,TRBJ1-2,NA,TRBV7-3
TGTGCCAGCAGCGGACCAGGGCCCGCTGAGCAGTTCTTC,CASSGPGPAEQFF,NA,TRBJ2-1,NA,TRBV9
TGTGCCAGCAGTGTTCGGGAATCCTACGAGCAGTACTTC,CASSVRESYEQYF,NA,TRBJ2-7,NA,TRBV25-1
TGTGCCAGCAGCTTAGGTGACAGGGACGTAGATACGCAGTATTTT,CASSLGDRDVDTQYF,NA,TRBJ2-3,TRBD1,TRBV11-2
TGTGCCAGCAGCGAAGCAGGGGACTCCCCACTTACAGGGCAGTACTTC,CASSEAGDSPLTGQYF,NA,TRBJ2-7,NA,TRBV21-1
TGTGCCAGCAGCGCGGACAGGGGCCAGCTTGGCTACACCTTC,CASSADRGQLGYTF,NA,TRBJ1-2,TRBD1,TRBV14
TGTGCCAGCAGGACGGCTCAGGACACTGAAGCTTTCTTT,CASRTAQDTEAFF,NA,TRBJ1-1,NA,TRBV6-5
TGTGCCTGGAGAGGGGGGAACACTGAAGCTTTCTTT,CAWRGGNTEAFF,NA,TRBJ1-1,NA,TRBV30
TGTGCCAGCGCCTCGGGAGCTACGTACAATGAGCAGTTCTTC,CASASGATYNEQFF,NA,TRBJ2-1,NA,TRBV27
TGTGCCAGCACCATGGGACAGCAAGTAAACACTGAAGCTTTCTTT,CASTMGQQVNTEAFF,NA,TRBJ1-1,TRBD1,TRBV14